The clone carrying this T cell receptor (beta chain) was seen at least ten times. Absent ophthalmopathy progression within 18 months defined stable Graves' hyperthyroidism. V shed 5 bases and J 3 bases; nucleotides not matched to a gene: 9. Germline V gives CDR1 MNHNS, CDR2 SASEGT. This CDR3 spans 15 amino acids. Amplification yielded TCR beta CDR3 regions, with RNA transcripts as the source. Carried out on the TCR CDR3, a first-round RT-PCR used the HTBI primer set. MiXCR, run by TCRdb on the multiplex PCR reads, gives a single entry per CDR3 protein. This sample has about 560,000 distinct CDR3 sequences, with less than 15% found just once. These data are taken from a study of T cells in Graves' hyperthyroidism and ophthalmopathy.

The sample consisted of blood. This sequence was found in a woman aged 40 to 50 with Graves' hyperthyroidism. The V call is TRBV6-1, the J call TRBJ1-2, with TRBD1 identical over 7 bases. The CDR3: CASSYDGTVYYGYTF. CDR3 DNA sequence: TGTGCCAGCAGTTACGATGGGACAGTCTACTATGGCTACACCTTC.